The 23 T cell receptor beta chains in this list originate from one sample, sequenced in a study of molecular identifiers for immune sequencing clone quantification. MiXCR was run by TCRdb on the PCR reads, yielding one entry per CDR3 protein. In the table there are about 630,000 distinct CDR3 sequences, around 25% of which are singletons. Sequencing was done on a sample of naive CD8+ T cells from blood, with Jurkat cell RNA spiked in. Stated subset: FACS-sorted CD8+CD4-CCR7+CD45RA+ naive T cells. These receptor sequences come from a human donor in good health. Some libraries in this study had Jurkat cell RNA spiked in.

This chain joins TRBV12-5 and TRBJ2-1; perhaps TRBD1 as D (6 bases). Looked up from germline, CDR1 is LGHNT and CDR2 is FRNRAP. This CDR3 is built from 14 residues. The V end lost 1 base, the J end lost 7 bases, and 11 bases lay between the germline ends. The CDR3 sequence is CASGLAYQGNEQFF. In DNA form, the CDR3 reads TGTGCTAGTGGTTTGGCCTACCAGGGGAATGAGCAGTTCTTC.

This clonotype showed up just a few times. This chain links TRBV6-5 with TRBJ2-7, with 11 nucleotides matching TRBD2. V gave up 2 bases and J gave up 3 bases; unmatched junction bases: 6. Germline V gene data show CDR1 as MNHEY and CDR2 as SVGAGI. This CDR3 region has 16 residues. The CDR3 sequence is CASSYPGTSGFYEQYF. CDR3 DNA sequence: TGTGCCAGCAGTTACCCTGGGACTAGCGGATTCTACGAGCAGTACTTC.

Remarks on this clonotype: Possible read error: a much larger clone is one base away. The rearrangement uses TRBV15 and TRBJ2-4; the match to TRBD1 covers 7 bases. Looked up from germline, CDR1 is LNHNV and CDR2 is YYDKDF (reference sequence). The V gene end was trimmed by 3 bases and the J gene end by 6 bases; junction bases not matched to a gene: 2. This CDR3 is 13 amino acids long. The CDR3 sequence is CATSRDRRNIQYF. CDR3 sequence (DNA): TGTGCCACCAGCAGGGACAGGAGAAACATTCAGTACTTC.

There are many counts of this clonotype. The chain has TRBV6-4 and TRBJ2-3; 9 bases map to TRBD2. Germline values: CDR1 MRHNA, CDR2 SNTAGT. V lost 3 bases, J lost 3 bases, and 7 bases stayed unmatched. CDR3 length equals 16 residues. CDR3 in amino acids: CASSELAGVLTDTQYF. Here the CDR3 DNA reads TGTGCCAGCAGTGAATTAGCGGGAGTGCTTACAGATACGCAGTATTTT.

Worth noting for this clonotype: At one of its ends the junction is not consistent with the germline gene, which may arise from a read error. J is TRBJ2-3 and V is TRBV5-1; the D is unclear. The CDR3 covers 13 residues. CDR1 and CDR2 from the germline V gene are SGHRS and YFSETQ. The CDR3 loop is CASSLVVTDTRYF. Written as DNA, the CDR3 is TGCGCCAGCAGCTTGGTAGTCACAGATACGCGGTATTTT.

Many counts were recorded for this clonotype. The CDR3, as DNA: TGCGCCAGCAGCCAAGATTTCACCGGGGGGGCTACAGATACGCAGTATTTT. Encoded protein: CASSQDFTGGATDTQYF. V and J are TRBV4-3 and TRBJ2-3, with TRBD2 matching over 8 bases. This CDR3 has 17 residues. Germline CDR1 and CDR2: LGHNA and YSLEER. The ends lost 0 bases at V and 3 bases at J; junction bases unmatched: 8.

The table lists this clonotype with many counts. The rearrangement uses TRBV6-5 and TRBJ1-1, with D unclear. The V and J ends lost 2 bases and 0 bases respectively, with 10 bases between them. Germline values: CDR1 MNHEY, CDR2 SVGAGI. The CDR3 runs 15 residues. The CDR3 sequence: CASSYSSAMNTEAFF. Here the CDR3 DNA reads TGTGCCAGCAGTTACAGCAGCGCTATGAACACTGAAGCTTTCTTT.

The gene calls are TRBV5-6 and TRBJ2-7; TRBD2 is a possible D gene (5 bases). The germline V and J ends were trimmed by 3 bases and 3 bases, with 10 bases remaining between them. The CDR3 contains 13 residues. CDR1 and CDR2 (germline): SGHDT, YYEEEE. The CDR3 loop is CASSSYGGYEQYF. DNA for the CDR3: TGTGCCAGCAGCTCCTACGGAGGCTACGAGCAGTACTTC.

The chain couples TRBV3-1 to TRBJ1-1; possibly TRBD1 for D (6 bases). This CDR3 has 18 amino acids. Between the trimmed V and J ends, which lost 0 bases and 4 bases, there was a span of 21 bases. The germline V gene has CDR1 LGHDT and CDR2 YNNKEL (reference sequence). CDR3 loop: CASSQDFVASWGATEAFF. DNA for the CDR3: TGTGCCAGCAGCCAAGACTTCGTTGCTTCATGGGGGGCCACTGAAGCTTTCTTT.

This clonotype was observed a single time. The chain recombines TRBV20-1 with TRBJ2-1; the match to TRBD2 covers 10 bases. This CDR3 contains 17 residues. After removal of 0 bases from V and 2 bases from J, the junction contained 7 bases not matched to a gene. The germline gives CDR1 DFQATT, CDR2 SNEGSKA (reference sequence). CDR3 DNA: TGCAGTGCTAGAGATCGAGCGGGGGGGCCCCCCTACAATGAGCAGTTCTTC. The encoded protein is CSARDRAGGPPYNEQFF.

As regards this clonotype: This may be a read error: a much more frequent sequence differs by one nucleotide. The genes are TRBV11-2 and TRBJ2-1; 10 positions match TRBD2. The germline V gene has CDR1 SGHAT and CDR2 FQNNGV. The CDR3 extends over 14 amino acids. CDR3 protein: CANSLASSGSEQFF. The DNA for the CDR3 is TGTGCCAACAGCTTAGCTTCTAGCGGGAGTGAGCAGTTCTTC.

This clonotype has ten or more counts. V usage is TRBV4-3 and J usage is TRBJ1-5; 7 bases map to TRBD1. The CDR3 is 15 residues long. Germline values: CDR1 LGHNA, CDR2 YSLEER. Germline trimming cut 5 bases from V and 0 bases from J; bases unmatched to any gene: 4. The CDR3 sequence is CASSLWTGSNQPQHF. DNA of the CDR3: TGCGCCAGCAGCTTGTGGACAGGTAGCAATCAGCCCCAGCATTTT.

This clonotype showed up just a few times. The chain links TRBV5-1 to TRBJ1-1; D not resolved. Trimming took off 0 bases at V and 1 base at J, with 7 bases between the two ends. CDR3 length: 14 amino acids. Germline CDR1 is SGHRS and CDR2 is YFSETQ. The CDR3 DNA follows: TGCGCCAGCAGCTTGGACAAAGGGAACACTGAAGCTTTCTTT. It is translated as CASSLDKGNTEAFF.

The V call is TRBV6-5, the J call TRBJ2-7; the D is unclear. CDR1 and CDR2 (germline): MNHEY, SVGAGI. The CDR3 loop spans 16 amino acids. The V and J ends lost 8 bases and 5 bases respectively, with 25 bases between them. CDR3 nucleotide sequence: TGTGCCAGCGGTACCCTCGACCGACCAGCCCCCGACGAGCAGTACTTC. Amino acids: CASGTLDRPAPDEQYF.

This clonotype was found many times. V gene TRBV10-3 combines with J gene TRBJ2-7; no reliable D call. V lost 8 bases and J lost 2, with 13 bases in between. There are 13 residues in the CDR3. The germline CDR1 and CDR2 sequences are ENHRY and SYGVKD. The CDR3 region is CAIATLGPYEQYF. The CDR3 DNA sequence: TGTGCCATCGCGACCCTGGGCCCCTACGAGCAGTACTTC.

This clonotype was counted a few times. V gene TRBV6-2 or TRBV6-3 combines with J gene TRBJ2-3, with TRBD1 matching 8 bases. This CDR3 is built from 17 residues. Germline trimming cut 3 bases from V and 0 bases from J; bases unmatched to any gene: 8. CDR1 and CDR2 (germline): MNHEY, SVGEGT. The CDR3 sequence is CASSYGRGLASTDTQYF. CDR3 DNA: TGTGCCAGCAGTTATGGCAGGGGGCTCGCTAGCACAGATACGCAGTATTTT.

With respect to this clonotype: Given a much more abundant clone one base away, this may be a read error. CDR3 residues: CAVSEGEIDKNIQYF. Written as DNA, the CDR3 is TGTGCCGTCAGTGAGGGGGAGATCGACAAAAACATTCAGTACTTC. The chain links TRBV10-3 to TRBJ2-4, with D possibly matching TRBD1 (6 bases). The CDR3 is 15 amino acids. The germline V gene encodes CDR1 ENHRY and CDR2 SYGVKD.

The chain uses TRBV5-1 and TRBJ1-2; D possibly corresponds to TRBD1 (6 bases). With 5 bases removed from V and 5 bases from J, the gap between germline ends came to 16 bases. Germline V gene data show CDR1 as SGHRS and CDR2 as YFSETQ. The CDR3 runs to 14 residues. CDR3 DNA sequence: TGCGCCAGCAGTTTCGGGACATCGGCGTATGGCTACACCTTC. Its translation: CASSFGTSAYGYTF.

The sample holds a few counts of this clonotype. V is TRBV28 and J is TRBJ2-3, with TRBD1 as a possible D gene (6 bases). CDR1 is MDHEN and CDR2 is SYDVKM in the germline V gene. There are 16 residues in the CDR3. V was clipped by 5 bases and J by 2 bases, with 17 bases between them. In nucleotides, the CDR3 is TGTGCCAGCAGTACGCTGGACAGACGAAACACAGATACGCAGTATTTT. Protein product: CASSTLDRRNTDTQYF.

A note on this clonotype: One end of the junction is discordant with germline, which a read error may explain. This chain links TRBV5-1 with TRBJ2-7; possibly TRBD1 for D (6 bases). Germline V lookup: CDR1 SGHRS, CDR2 YFSETQ. This CDR3 has 14 amino acids. The CDR3 loop reads CASSPGDTGYELYF. The CDR3 coding sequence is TGCGCCAGCAGCCCAGGAGATACAGGGTACGAGCTGTACTTC.

The rearrangement uses TRBV7-9 and TRBJ2-7; D is uncertain. V lost 1 base and J 2 bases, leaving 9 bases between the germline ends. CDR3 size: 14 residues. Germline-derived CDR1 and CDR2 are SEHNR and FQNEAQ (reference sequence). CDR3 coding DNA: TGTGCCAGCAGCTTAGTTAGGCCAACCTACGAGCAGTACTTC. Its translation is CASSLVRPTYEQYF.

There are a few counts of this clonotype. The chain combines TRBV7-9 with TRBJ1-2, with a tentative D call TRBD1 (5 bases). CDR1 SEHNR and CDR2 FQNEAQ come from the germline V gene (reference sequence). Deletions cut 2 bases from V and 4 bases from J, with 23 bases between. This CDR3 contains 18 residues. The CDR3 is CASSLLWGGDPESYGYTF. The CDR3 DNA sequence: TGTGCCAGCAGCTTATTGTGGGGGGGGGACCCGGAATCCTATGGCTACACCTTC.

The chain couples TRBV12-3 or TRBV12-4 to TRBJ2-5, with D perhaps TRBD1 (5 bases). V lost 5 bases and J 4 bases, leaving 17 bases between the germline ends. CDR3 length equals 15 residues. As DNA, the CDR3 is TGTGCCAGCAGTCTAGGGGTCAGCTCGCCAGAGACCCAGTACTTC. This translates into CASSLGVSSPETQYF.